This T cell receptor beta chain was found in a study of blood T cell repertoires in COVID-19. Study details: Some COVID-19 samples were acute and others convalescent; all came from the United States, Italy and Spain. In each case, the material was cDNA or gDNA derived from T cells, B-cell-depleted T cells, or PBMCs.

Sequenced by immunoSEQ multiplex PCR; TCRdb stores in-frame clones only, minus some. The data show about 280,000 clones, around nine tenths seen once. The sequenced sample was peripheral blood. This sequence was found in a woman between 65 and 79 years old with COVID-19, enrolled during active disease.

This CDR3 is CASSYGGYGYTF. CDR3 DNA sequence: TGTGCCAGCAGTTACGGAGGGTATGGCTACACCTTC. The chain couples TRBV6-2 or TRBV6-3 to TRBJ1-2; D gene ambiguous. The CDR3 totals 12 residues. In germline, CDR1 is MNHEY, CDR2 SVGEGT. The V end was cut by 2 bases, the J end by 5 bases, with 6 bases between.